This T cell receptor (beta chain) emerged from a study of vaccination and CD4 T cells after COVID-19. Study overall: Everyone enrolled got two doses of BNT162b2 or mRNA-1273 vaccine.

With the Oncomine TCR Beta short-read assay, DNA from cultured CD4+ T cells was sequenced. TCRdb reprocessed the PCR reads via MiXCR and lists one record per CDR3 protein. Of 20,000 to 30,000 distinct CDR3 sequences in the sample, approximately 40% were seen once. This clonotype was counted only a few times. Its specificity is unknown. Treatment: roughly 10-day PBMC culture with coronavirus spike peptide pools or control peptides (ViraFEST assay). In this cohort, PCR tests turned positive between March and December 2020, predating US Alpha, Beta and Delta variants. This CDR3 has 13 residues. Germline V lookup: CDR1 MNHEY, CDR2 SMNVEV (reference sequence). Trimming removed 5 bases at V and 7 bases at J, with 12 bases between.

This sequence originates from a human donor who had recovered from COVID-19. Sequencing was performed on CD4+ T cells from blood, cultured in vitro. This chain links TRBV27 with TRBJ1-5, with TRBD1 as a possible D gene (6 bases). The CDR3 DNA reads as TGTGCCAGCAGTCCGGACAGCGCCCAGCCCCAGCATTTT. Protein: CASSPDSAQPQHF.